The entry below describes one T cell receptor (beta chain). As yet, its antigen is unknown. The data were taken from a study of shared clonotypes between healthy human individuals. Study-level results: Around 5% of naive CD4 clonotypes were shared across four donors.

Germline values: CDR1 SQVTM, CDR2 ANQGSEA. The CDR3 consists of 14 residues. The V gene end was trimmed by 0 bases and the J gene end by 3 bases; junction bases not matched to a gene: 5. All donors qualified as healthy HIV-negative adults and had experienced no recent acute infections or vaccinations. Together with CD45RO+ cells, CCR7-negative CD45RA+ TemRA cells were included in CD8 memory. Researchers divided each subset's genomic DNA evenly across several immunoSEQ plates. TCRdb's table, derived via immunoSEQ multiplex PCR, lists solely in-frame clones and lacks some. Of about 120,000 clones in the sample, about 63% are singletons; the top ten hold about 22%.

The sample taken for sequencing was memory CD8+ T cells sorted from blood. Indicated subset: CD45RO+ cells pooled with CCR7-negative TemRA cells. The source of this sequence is a woman in her twenties or thirties in good health. J is TRBJ2-7 and V is TRBV29-1, with 7 bases identical to TRBD1. CDR3 coding DNA: TGCAGCGTTGAAGATGAGGGACAGTACTACGAGCAGTACTTC. It encodes CSVEDEGQYYEQYF.